The 6 T cell receptor beta chains listed next were all sequenced from one sample in a study of cytotoxic CD8 clonotypes in ibrutinib-treated CLL. The data were produced by immunoSEQ multiplex PCR, yet TCRdb's version contains in-frame clones alone and is incomplete. This sample has fewer than 7,500 clones, with around 79% found just once. Sequenced material: PBMCs, taken before ibrutinib treatment. These receptors were taken from a human donor with chronic lymphocytic leukemia.

This chain connects TRBV25-1 to TRBJ2-5; 11 bases match TRBD2. The trim removed 4 bases at V and 8 bases at J, leaving 9 bases unmatched. The CDR3 has 15 residues. Germline CDR1 is MGHDK and CDR2 is SYGVNS. Written as DNA, the CDR3 is TGTGCCAGCAGTGGAGAACTAGCGGGAGTTTCTACCCAGTACTTC. This encodes CASSGELAGVSTQYF.

This chain uses TRBV10-3 with TRBJ2-1; D unresolved. V was cut by 3 bases and J by 5 bases, with 8 bases left in between. The CDR3 spans 13 residues. Germline lookup yields CDR1 ENHRY and CDR2 SYGVKD. The CDR3 sequence is CAISDNFHNEQFF. CDR3 coding DNA: TGTGCCATCAGTGACAATTTTCACAATGAGCAGTTCTTC.

The chain couples TRBV2 to TRBJ1-4; D might be TRBD1 (5 bases). Trimming removed 8 bases at V and 2 bases at J, with 15 bases between. There are 15 residues in the CDR3. The germline gives CDR1 SNHLY, CDR2 FYNNEI. The CDR3 loop reads CASHNSGGTNEKLFF. The DNA for the CDR3 is TGTGCCAGCCACAACTCCGGGGGGACTAATGAAAAACTGTTTTTT.

The chain joins TRBV19 to TRBJ2-1, with D unresolved. The CDR3 length is 15 residues. The ends were cut back, 6 bases at V and 2 bases at J, with 14 bases in the middle. CDR1 is LNHDA, CDR2 SQIVND, per germline (reference sequence). The CDR3 sequence: CASRDEVVPYNEQFF. For the CDR3, the DNA is TGTGCCAGTAGAGATGAGGTCGTGCCCTACAATGAGCAGTTCTTC.

This clone was counted a single time. This chain links TRBV5-1 with TRBJ1-4; D is perhaps TRBD1 (6 bases). The CDR3 contains 15 residues. The V gene lost 0 bases and the J gene lost 4 bases, with 10 bases spanning the gap. The germline CDR1 and CDR2 sequences are SGHRS and YFSETQ. CDR3 bases: TGCGCCAGCAGCTTGGAGGGCAGGGGTAATGAAAAACTGTTTTTT. It specifies CASSLEGRGNEKLFF.

The chain employs TRBV5-1 and TRBJ1-2; perhaps TRBD1 as D (5 bases). In germline, CDR1 is SGHRS, CDR2 YFSETQ. The CDR3 sequence is 13 residues long. Trimming took off 5 bases at V and 7 bases at J, with 15 bases between the two ends. The CDR3 sequence: CASSSQEEFGYTF. The DNA for the CDR3 is TGCGCCAGCAGTTCACAGGAGGAATTTGGCTACACCTTC.